Following are 12 T cell receptor beta chains from one sample sequenced in a study of PD-1 blockade in classical Hodgkin lymphoma. Measured with immunoSEQ multiplex PCR; TCRdb has only the in-frame clones, and not every one. The sample contains roughly 19,000 clones, 88% of which appear only once. Time point noted: cycle 4 day 1 (C4D1), after more than 5 weeks of nivolumab. Every one of the patients relapsed after autologous stem cell transplantation (brentuximab vedotin exposure was variable). Investigators obtained CD8+ T cells from thawed PBMCs by magnetic negative selection. Sequenced here: CD8+ T cells from blood, sampled before the fourth cycle of nivolumab. These receptor sequences come from a human donor with classical Hodgkin lymphoma.

The J gene is TRBJ1-4, the V gene TRBV2; D ambiguous. The ends were cut back, 6 bases at V and 8 bases at J, with 4 bases in the middle. The germline V gene encodes CDR1 SNHLY and CDR2 FYNNEI. There are 10 residues in the CDR3. For the CDR3, the DNA is TGTGCCAGCAGGGGAGAAAAACTGTTTTTT. Encoded protein: CASRGEKLFF.

The genes are TRBV29-1 and TRBJ1-4, with D possibly being TRBD1 (5 bases). Deletions cut 2 bases from V and 8 bases from J, with 15 bases between. CDR3 size: 14 residues. Germline lookup yields CDR1 SQVTM and CDR2 ANQGSEA. In DNA, the CDR3 is TGCAGCGTTGAACGAGGGGCTGGTGAAGAAAAACTGTTTTTT. It yields the protein CSVERGAGEEKLFF. Full variable domain (rest looked up from reference TRBV29-1 and TRBJ1-4): SAVISQKPSRDICQRGTSLTIQCQVDSQVTMMFWYRQQPGQSLTLIATANQGSEATYESGFVIDKFPISRPNLTFSTLTVSNMSPEDSSIYLCSVERGAGEEKLFFGSGTQLSVL.

The rearrangement joins TRBV27 to TRBJ1-1, with no clear D. The V gene's germline CDR1 is MNHEY and CDR2 SMNVEV (reference sequence). The CDR3 has 14 residues. V was cut by 6 bases and J by 3 bases, with 14 bases left in between. CDR3 in DNA: TGTGCCAGCAGCCCTAGCGCGGGCTACACTGAAGCTTTCTTT. Amino acids: CASSPSAGYTEAFF.

The CDR3 sequence is CASSEGGYGYTF. The CDR3 DNA is TGTGCCAGCAGTGAAGGAGGCTATGGCTACACCTTC. The V call is TRBV25-1, the J call TRBJ1-2; no reliable D call. Germline loops: CDR1 MGHDK, CDR2 SYGVNS. Trimming pared 2 bases from V and 4 bases from J, leaving 5 bases between. The CDR3 covers 12 residues.

The chain employs TRBV29-1 and TRBJ2-1; D is unclear. Germline V gene lookup returns CDR1 SQVTM and CDR2 ANQGSEA. V was cut by 0 bases and J by 8 bases, with 11 bases left in between. The CDR3 length is 13 residues. CDR3 nucleotides: TGCAGCGTTGAAGAGGAAGGAACGTATGAGCAGTTCTTC. This codes for CSVEEEGTYEQFF.

The V and J genes are TRBV19 and TRBJ1-1, with TRBD1 as a possible D gene (5 bases). The CDR3 is made up of 12 amino acids. Germline V gene sequence: CDR1 LNHDA, CDR2 SQIVND (reference sequence). Trimming cost V 1 base and J 11 bases, with 11 bases left between them. For the CDR3, the DNA is TGTGCCAGTAGTATAGCGACAGACCAGGCTTTCTTT. This translates into CASSIATDQAFF.

The rearrangement joins TRBV27 to TRBJ2-1, with 12 positions matching TRBD2. CDR3 size: 16 residues. Germline-derived CDR1 and CDR2 are MNHEY and SMNVEV (reference sequence). Trimming cost V 1 base and J 8 bases; bases outside gene matches: 6. The CDR3 loop is CASSLYLAGGFDEQFF. The CDR3 region has the DNA TGTGCCAGCAGTTTATACCTAGCGGGAGGGTTTGATGAGCAGTTCTTC.

The V gene is TRBV4-2, the J gene TRBJ2-1; 8 bases align to TRBD1. V lost 0 bases and J lost 5; bases outside the gene matches: 3. Germline V gene data show CDR1 as LGHNA and CDR2 as YNFKEQ. This CDR3 has 15 residues. For the CDR3, the DNA is TGTGCCAGCAGCCAAGAGGACAGGGATCACAATGAGCAGTTCTTC. Protein: CASSQEDRDHNEQFF.

This clone has just one count. V usage is TRBV13 and J usage is TRBJ2-5; 10 bases fit TRBD2. The CDR3 loop spans 18 amino acids. V was pared by 4 bases and J by 4 bases, with 15 bases of the junction left unmatched. Germline CDR1 reads PRHDT; CDR2 reads FYEKMQ (reference sequence). Here the CDR3 reads CASSYSGTSDGRAETQYF. The CDR3 DNA sequence: TGTGCCAGCAGCTACTCCGGGACTAGCGATGGGCGGGCAGAGACCCAGTACTTC. Looking up the rest from reference TRBV13 and TRBJ2-5 gives the full variable domain: AAGVIQSPRHLIKEKRETATLKCYPIPRHDTVYWYQQGPGQDPQFLISFYEKMQSDKGSIPDRFSAQQFSDYHSELNMSSLELGDSALYFCASSYSGTSDGRAETQYFGPGTRLLVL.

The V and J genes are TRBV6-6 and TRBJ2-2; weak D call: TRBD1 (6 bases). V was trimmed by 5 bases and J by 6 bases, leaving 10 bases between them. CDR3 length equals 13 residues. Germline lookup yields CDR1 MNHNY and CDR2 SVGAGI (reference sequence). This chain's CDR3 is CASSPWTAGELFF. The CDR3 DNA reads as TGTGCCAGCAGTCCCTGGACAGCCGGGGAGCTGTTTTTT.

The gene calls are TRBV5-1 and TRBJ2-3; D uncertain. The V gene lost 0 bases and the J gene lost 2 bases, with 7 bases spanning the gap. The CDR3 sequence is 14 residues long. The germline V gene encodes CDR1 SGHRS and CDR2 YFSETQ. For the CDR3, the DNA is TGCGCCAGCAGCTTGGACAAACTCACAGATACGCAGTATTTT. It codes for CASSLDKLTDTQYF.

This chain uses TRBV11-3 with TRBJ2-1; TRBD2 is a possible D gene (5 bases). The CDR3 extends over 13 amino acids. Germline V gene lookup returns CDR1 SGHNT and CDR2 YENEEA. The V and J ends lost 5 bases and 10 bases respectively, with 15 bases between them. The CDR3 DNA sequence: TGTGCCAGCAGCCCCGAAGGGAGCGTGGAGCAGTTCTTC. It codes for CASSPEGSVEQFF.